The clone carrying this TCR beta chain has ten or more counts. This specimen comes from a study of Graves' ophthalmopathy and Graves' hyperthyroidism. Germline CDR1 is SGDLS and CDR2 is YYNGEE. The CDR3 is made up of 14 amino acids. The V end lost 0 bases, the J end lost 1 base, and 7 bases lay between the germline ends. Amplified material comprised TCR beta CDR3 regions derived from RNA transcripts. The first-round RT-PCR employed HTBI primers together with the Qiagen OneStep RT-PCR kit. A multiplex PCR was then performed as the second round. TCRdb itself ran the multiplex PCR reads through MiXCR, one entry per CDR3 protein. The sample lists 680,000 or so distinct CDR3 sequences; 22% were seen once.

The chain uses TRBV9 and TRBJ1-1; D call uncertain. Sequences were obtained from peripheral blood. The TCR originated in a woman younger than 30 with stable Graves' hyperthyroidism. Some clones in this sample may be carry-over from other donors' samples. The CDR3: CASSVEISNTEAFF. The CDR3 DNA follows: TGTGCCAGCAGCGTAGAAATTTCGAACACTGAAGCTTTCTTT.